A selection of T cell receptor beta chains follows, all from one sample in a study of blood T cells in healthy people across ages. MiXCR was run by TCRdb on the 5' RACE reads, yielding one entry per CDR3 protein. The sample records about 1.5 million distinct CDR3 sequences, 42% being singletons. Sequenced: blood. These receptor sequences come from a woman in her late teens or twenties in good health. Both conserved end residues are part of each CDR3. A D gene is named only where the DNA matches it firmly.

D	V	J	CDR3
NA	TRBV6-6	TRBJ2-1	CASSRVVGDEQFF
TRBD2	TRBV5-6	NA	CAGTSASSYNEQYF
NA	TRBV6-5	TRBJ1-1	CASSLTSNTEAFF
NA	TRBV6-5	TRBJ1-1	CASSYPKGAEAFF
NA	TRBV30	NA	CAWCVQGGPYEQYF
NA	TRBV15	TRBJ2-7	CATSLTGGHYEQYF
NA	TRBV2	TRBJ2-3	CASSEWTPGQYF
NA	TRBV12-3/TRBV12-4	TRBJ1-1	CASSLVAGLEAFF
NA	TRBV7-7	TRBJ2-5	CASSFAGDRETQYF
TRBD2	TRBV6-2/TRBV6-3	TRBJ2-1	CASSGRLAGTYNEQFF
NA	TRBV29-1	TRBJ2-5	CSVDRDQETQYF
TRBD2	TRBV20-1	TRBJ2-7	CSASPGLAGEGQSSYEQYF